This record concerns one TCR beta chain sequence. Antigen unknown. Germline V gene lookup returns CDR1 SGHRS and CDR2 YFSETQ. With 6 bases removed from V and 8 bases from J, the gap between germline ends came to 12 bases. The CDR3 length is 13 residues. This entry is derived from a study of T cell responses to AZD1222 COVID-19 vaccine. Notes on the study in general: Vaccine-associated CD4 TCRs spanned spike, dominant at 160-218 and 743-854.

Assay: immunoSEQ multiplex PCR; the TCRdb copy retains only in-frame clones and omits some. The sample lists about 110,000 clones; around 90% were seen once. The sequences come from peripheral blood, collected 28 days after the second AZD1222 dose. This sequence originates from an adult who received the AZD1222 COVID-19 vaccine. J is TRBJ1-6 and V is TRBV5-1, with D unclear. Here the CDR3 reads CASNRDRDSPLHF. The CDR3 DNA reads TGCGCCAGCAACAGAGACCGGGATTCACCCCTCCACTTT.